What follows are 13 T cell receptor beta chains derived from one specimen sequenced in a study of cytomegalovirus exposure and HLA in healthy donors. It was with 60 Vbeta and 13 Jbeta primers that the PCR ran. TCRdb's copy holds only in-frame clones and misses some; the assay was immunoSEQ multiplex PCR. The repertoire holds about 190,000 clones, with roughly 73% as singletons. The sequenced sample was PBMCs. These receptors all come from a woman aged 25 to 45 in good health and CMV-seronegative.

The chain couples TRBV12-5 to TRBJ2-1, with TRBD1 matching over 12 bases. The V and J ends lost 5 bases and 7 bases, in that order; junction bases with no gene match: 6. The CDR3 contains 15 residues. Germline V gene lookup returns CDR1 LGHNT and CDR2 FRNRAP. CDR3 region: CASGPSGQGANEQFF. The CDR3 nucleotides are TGTGCTAGTGGTCCATCGGGACAGGGGGCGAATGAGCAGTTCTTC. The whole variable domain, filled in from reference TRBV12-5 and TRBJ2-1, reads DARVTQTPRHKVTEMGQEVTMRCQPILGHNTVFWYRQTMMQGLELLAYFRNRAPLDDSGMPKDRFSAEMPDATLATLKIQPSEPRDSAVYFCASGPSGQGANEQFFGPGTRLTVL.

Details on this clone: One junction end disagrees with the germline gene, perhaps due to a read error. V and J are TRBV14 and TRBJ1-1; 9 positions match TRBD1. CDR1 and CDR2 from the germline V gene are SGHDN and FVKESK. The CDR3 spans 14 residues. CDR3 residues: CASGQYRGRTEAFF. The CDR3 DNA follows: TGTGCCAGCGGCCAATACAGGGGGCGGACTGAAGCTTTCTTT.

The chain links TRBV2 to TRBJ2-7; 7 bases are a match to TRBD2. The CDR3 is 13 residues long. Trimming took 3 bases from V and 4 from J; bases not matched to a gene: 3. Germline V lookup: CDR1 SNHLY, CDR2 FYNNEI. The CDR3 loop is CASSDGREYEQYF. In nucleotides, the CDR3 is TGTGCCAGCAGTGACGGGCGGGAGTACGAGCAGTACTTC.

This chain uses TRBV11-2 with TRBJ1-5, with 7 bases matching TRBD1. The CDR3 contains 15 residues. The germline gives CDR1 SGHAT, CDR2 FQNNGV. V gave up 4 bases and J gave up 4 bases; unmatched junction bases: 7. The chain's CDR3 is CASSWKAGGNQPQHF. The CDR3 bases are TGTGCCAGCAGCTGGAAGGCAGGGGGGAATCAGCCCCAGCATTTT.

The chain combines TRBV10-3 with TRBJ2-5, with D maybe TRBD2 (6 bases). Germline CDR1 and CDR2: ENHRY and SYGVKD. V gave up 6 bases and J gave up 4 bases, with 12 bases separating them. The CDR3 has 13 amino acids. CDR3 protein: CAISQTSSETQYF. CDR3 bases: TGTGCCATCAGCCAGACTAGTTCAGAGACCCAGTACTTC.

This chain links TRBV4-3 with TRBJ1-2, with D uncertain. The CDR3 contains 17 residues. V lost 0 bases and J 0 bases, leaving 14 bases between the germline ends. Germline V gene data show CDR1 as LGHNA and CDR2 as YSLEER. CDR3 coding DNA: TGCGCCAGCAGCCAAGACCGGGTGGGCGGGACTAACTATGGCTACACCTTC. Its protein is CASSQDRVGGTNYGYTF.

The chain carries TRBV5-4 and TRBJ2-3, with no clear D. The CDR3 loop spans 15 amino acids. The germline V and J ends were trimmed by 3 bases and 0 bases, with 11 bases remaining between them. The germline CDR1 and CDR2 sequences are SGHNT and YYREEE (reference sequence). The CDR3 is CASSYAITSTDTQYF. CDR3 in DNA: TGTGCCAGCAGCTACGCGATTACTAGCACAGATACGCAGTATTTT.

The chain recombines TRBV18 with TRBJ1-1; perhaps TRBD1 as D (6 bases). Germline CDR1 is KGHSH and CDR2 is LQKENI. Trimming shortened V by 3 bases and J by 1 base, and 18 bases separated the two germline ends. CDR3 size: 17 residues. CDR3 sequence: CASSPAGAPGPNTEAFF. For the CDR3, the DNA is TGTGCCAGCTCACCGGCGGGGGCCCCGGGACCGAACACTGAAGCTTTCTTT.

The DNA of the CDR3 is TGTGCCAGCAGCGCCGGACAACGTGGCTATTCACCCCTCCACTTT. It specifies CASSAGQRGYSPLHF. The chain employs TRBV13 and TRBJ1-6; D might be TRBD1 (5 bases). In germline, CDR1 is PRHDT, CDR2 FYEKMQ (reference sequence). V shed 5 bases and J shed 8 bases, with 16 bases lying between them. This CDR3 region has 15 residues.

The rearrangement joins TRBV2 to TRBJ1-1, with D possibly matching TRBD1 (5 bases). V was cut by 1 base and J by 1 base, with 7 bases left in between. This CDR3 has 14 amino acids. Germline CDR1 reads SNHLY; CDR2 reads FYNNEI. CDR3: CASSEGGANTEAFF. The CDR3 DNA follows: TGTGCCAGCAGTGAAGGGGGCGCGAACACTGAAGCTTTCTTT.

The chain uses TRBV19 and TRBJ2-2; the D is unclear. This CDR3 region has 13 residues. V gave up 7 bases and J gave up 7 bases, with 13 bases separating them. Germline CDR1 is LNHDA and CDR2 is SQIVND (reference sequence). The chain's CDR3 is CASTQIPGGELFF. CDR3 sequence (DNA): TGTGCCAGTACCCAAATTCCGGGCGGGGAGCTGTTTTTT.

This clone has a handful of counts. This chain links TRBV6-1 with TRBJ2-2, with 8 bases identical to TRBD2. The junction had 9 bases not matched to a gene; V was cut back by 2 bases and J by 7 bases. The CDR3 extends over 16 amino acids. Germline lookup yields CDR1 MNHNS and CDR2 SASEGT. CDR3 protein: CASSEYIGGAGGELFF. CDR3 sequence (DNA): TGTGCCAGCAGTGAATATATCGGGGGGGCTGGCGGGGAGCTGTTTTTT.

The chain has TRBV4-3 and TRBJ2-1; TRBD2 aligns across 8 bases. The length of the CDR3 is 14 residues. V was pared by 4 bases and J by 6 bases, with 5 bases of the junction left unmatched. The germline V gene has CDR1 LGHNA and CDR2 YSLEER. The CDR3 DNA reads TGCGCCAGCAGCCGTGGACTAGCCAGCAATGAGCAGTTCTTC. Translation: CASSRGLASNEQFF.